This TCR beta chain emerged from a study of tumor-infiltrating lymphocytes in primary liver carcinoma (dated by TCRdb to 2016 to 2017). The study in broad terms: Surgical resection was performed in China between 2015 and 2016 on about 5 patients with histopathologically diagnosed primary liver carcinoma. Reproducibility between technical replicate repertoires was high, with correlation coefficients above 0.95 and mean shared-clone rates around 0.88. Roughly 3.5 to 7.5 million productive TCRbeta reads were obtained per sample, and no significant difference in read depth was found between tissue types. The tumors of the five patients were staged as T1-T3 N0M0, with maximum diameters ranging from roughly 4 to 11 cm. Of the five patients, three men and two women aged 30 to 69 years, four had hepatocellular carcinoma and one had combined HCC and intrahepatic cholangiocarcinoma. TCRbeta repertoire sequencing, expression microarrays and whole-exome sequencing were combined in the study across five regions of each liver tumor, with adjacent normal tissue and blood also included. A total of approximately 35 specimens from 5 patients underwent TCRbeta repertoire sequencing, comprising some 25 tumor regions, 5 adjacent noncancerous liver tissues and 5 peripheral blood samples. Study-wide conclusions, independent of this receptor: Only 4 or 5 patients were included in the study, and the authors note that the findings should be validated in a larger study. Because only the TCR beta chain was sequenced and unpaired alpha chains were not captured, true repertoire diversity is likely underestimated. Consistent with antigen-driven expansion, pairs of tumor regions showed higher repertoire overlap (mean about 36%) than either tumor-adjacent pairs (around 17%) or tumor-blood pairs (approximately 15%). Bulk unsorted samples precluded comparing CD4+ and CD8+ T cell repertoires. Compared with blood, tumors had a significantly larger share of the repertoire taken up by the top 250 clones (p = 0.039).

TCRbeta-specific cDNA was reverse-transcribed from approximately 0.5 ug total RNA using a constant-region primer and ProtoScript II reverse transcriptase. TCRbeta libraries were built with three nested multiplex PCR rounds, a slightly modified ARM-PCR procedure. Each of the first two PCR rounds ran for about 10 cycles using multiplex TRBV1-TRBV30 forward primers together with a Cbeta reverse primer. Sample barcodes and Illumina adapters were added in a final 25-cycle PCR using Deep VentR polymerase. Before sequencing, amplicons of 200-500 bp were purified from gel using a QIAquick gel extraction kit. An Illumina HiSeq 2500 was used to sequence the TCRbeta amplicons, generating 250-bp paired-end reads. The study's processing was this. Trimmomatic v0.33 was used to quality-trim the reads, and FLASH v1.2.11 was used to merge paired reads so that full CDR3 sequences could be recovered. V, D and J germline segments were assigned to the rearranged TCRbeta sequences using MiGEC v1.2.1b. Clonotype statistics and Shannon-Wiener diversity indices were calculated with VDJtools v1.0.0. Except for diversity analysis, only the 250 most abundant clonotypes of each sample were used in subsequent analyses to reduce sampling bias. TCRdb reanalyzed the raw reads on its own, using fastp at Q25 for trimming and MiXCR for clone calling, and kept in-frame beta chains. For every CDR3 protein sequence, its rows merge into one entry that carries the most common genes and DNA. The V and J calls, along with clone size, are taken from TCRdb and not from the paper's own processing. The sample has some 180,000 distinct CDR3 sequences on record, approximately 60% of them singletons. Of the sample, about 70% is held by the ten largest clones.

The CDR3 sequence holds 15 residues, the cysteine and phenylalanine included. Of all the DNA, just the CDR3 is kept, 45 bases in frame from base 1. V loses 7 bases, J loses 6 bases, and the germline ends lie 18 bases apart. In the germline V gene (reference sequence), CDR1 corresponds to PRHDT and CDR2 to FYEKMQ. RNA from unsorted whole blood was extracted with TRIzol reagent, and germline DNA was obtained with the DNeasy Blood & Tissue kit. Patients had chronic HBV infection and were treatment-naive at sampling. Approximately 4 milliliters of peripheral blood were collected into K2EDTA tubes before surgery. Note on this clonotype: The clone's antigen remains unknown. One base away there is no much larger clone; base qualities are not given.

This sequence uses TRBV13 and TRBJ2-2, with an unclear D gene assignment. Sequencing input: peripheral blood. The sequence was collected from a man aged 40-49 years with primary liver carcinoma and hepatitis B virus infection. The nucleotide sequence reads TGTGCCAGCACCTCGACTGGTAGGGAATCCGGGGAGCTGTTTTTT. The encoded protein is CASTSTGRESGELFF.